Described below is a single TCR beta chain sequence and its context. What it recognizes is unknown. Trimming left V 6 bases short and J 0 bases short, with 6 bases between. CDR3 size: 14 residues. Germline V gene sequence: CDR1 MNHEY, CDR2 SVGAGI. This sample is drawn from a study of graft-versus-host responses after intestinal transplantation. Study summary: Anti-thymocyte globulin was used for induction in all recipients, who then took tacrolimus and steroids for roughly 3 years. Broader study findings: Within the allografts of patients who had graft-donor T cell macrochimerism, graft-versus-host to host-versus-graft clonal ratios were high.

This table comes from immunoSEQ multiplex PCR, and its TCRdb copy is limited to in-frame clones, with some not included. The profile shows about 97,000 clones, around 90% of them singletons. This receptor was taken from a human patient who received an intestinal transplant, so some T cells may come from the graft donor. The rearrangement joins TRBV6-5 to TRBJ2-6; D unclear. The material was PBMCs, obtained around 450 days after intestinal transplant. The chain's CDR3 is CASSSSSGANVLTF. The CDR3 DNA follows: TGTGCCAGCAGCTCCAGCTCTGGGGCCAACGTCCTGACTTTC.